This record concerns one T cell receptor beta chain sequence. The target antigen is unknown. A read error may produce the germline difference seen at one junction end. The data stem from a study of cytomegalovirus exposure and HLA in healthy donors. In the study overall: One earlier analysis, a look at approximately 190 million T cells, found 100 million to 130 million unique TCR beta sequences. Study-wide results and limits: What TCR beta sequences reportedly achieved was accurate prediction of HLA-A and HLA-B alleles in most subjects. Some TCR beta chains (about 180 of them) were listed as cytomegalovirus-associated. In a later analysis, V- and J-gene trimming of beta chains associated with a DCLRE1C missense variant, replicated independently.

Primers for the PCR totalled 60 Vbeta and 13 Jbeta. Sequencing used immunoSEQ multiplex PCR; TCRdb keeps in-frame clones, though not all of them. The table has 150,000 to 200,000 clones, around 80% seen once. This CDR3 has 16 residues. Germline V gene lookup returns CDR1 SEHNR and CDR2 FQNEAQ (reference sequence). The TCR comes from a male donor in good health and CMV-seropositive. Sequencing was performed on PBMCs. V gene TRBV7-9 combines with J gene TRBJ2-2, with 12 bases lining up with TRBD2. This CDR3 is CSSRKTSGSVGGELFF. Here the CDR3 DNA reads TGTTCCAGCAGAAAGACTAGCGGGAGTGTCGGCGGGGAGCTGTTTTTT.